The 18 T cell receptor beta chains below were found in one sample sequenced in a study of OX40 agonist ivuxolimab in advanced cancers. Profiled with immunoSEQ multiplex PCR; TCRdb holds only in-frame clones, not every one. Of roughly 24,000 clones detected, approximately 85% appear once; the ten largest clones hold 34%. Sample: CD4+ or CD8+ T cells sorted from blood, taken in a trial of the OX40 agonist ivuxolimab. These receptors were collected from an adult with an advanced solid tumor such as melanoma, head and neck, liver or kidney cancer.

This clone was seen only once. The CDR3 reads CASSISPVYEQYF. The CDR3 DNA is TGTGCCAGTAGTATCTCCCCTGTTTACGAGCAGTACTTC. The chain carries TRBV19 and TRBJ2-7; D ambiguous. Germline V gives CDR1 LNHDA, CDR2 SQIVND (reference sequence). The ends were cut back, 3 bases at V and 4 bases at J, with 10 bases in the middle. This CDR3 region has 13 residues.

The chain employs TRBV2 and TRBJ1-2, with TRBD1 identical over 7 bases. The V and J ends lost 2 bases and 2 bases, in that order; junction bases with no gene match: 5. The germline V gene has CDR1 SNHLY and CDR2 FYNNEI. The CDR3 is made up of 15 amino acids. CDR3: CASSEKMGQNYGYTF. CDR3 sequence (DNA): TGTGCCAGCAGTGAAAAAATGGGACAGAACTATGGCTACACCTTC.

The rearrangement uses TRBV6-5 and TRBJ2-7; D uncertain. CDR3 size: 13 residues. From germline, CDR1 is MNHEY and CDR2 SVGAGI. With 5 bases removed from V and 6 bases from J, the gap between germline ends came to 14 bases. CDR3: CASSETPRVEQYF. CDR3 sequence (DNA): TGTGCCAGCAGTGAAACCCCCCGGGTCGAGCAGTACTTC.

The chain joins TRBV7-9 to TRBJ1-6, with TRBD1 matching 9 bases. Per the germline V gene, CDR1 is SEHNR and CDR2 is FQNEAQ (reference sequence). J gave up 2 bases and V 5 bases, and 7 bases lay outside the gene matches. This CDR3 spans 17 amino acids. The CDR3 nucleotides read TGTGCCAGCAGCAGTACAGGGGGCGCGACCTATAATTCACCCCTCCACTTT. Encoded protein: CASSSTGGATYNSPLHF.

With respect to this clone: One junction end disagrees with the germline gene, perhaps due to a read error. The chain couples TRBV6-5 to TRBJ2-2; weak D call: TRBD2 (6 bases). Germline values: CDR1 MNHEY, CDR2 SVGAGI. This CDR3 region has 11 residues. For the CDR3, the DNA is TGTGCCAGCAGCTACACCGGGGGGCTGTTTTTT. The encoded protein is CASSYTGGLFF.

This CDR3 reads CATSRARSGGAGAGQYF. The CDR3 region has the DNA TGTGCCACCAGCAGAGCGCGGAGCGGGGGGGCGGGTGCAGGCCAGTACTTC. This rearrangement joins TRBV15 to TRBJ2-5; 10 positions match TRBD2. This CDR3 is built from 17 residues. The junction had 15 bases not matched to a gene; V was cut back by 1 base and J by 10 bases. The germline V gene encodes CDR1 LNHNV and CDR2 YYDKDF (reference sequence).

The rearrangement uses TRBV7-2 and TRBJ2-7, with 8 bases aligning to TRBD2. Germline V lookup: CDR1 SGHTA, CDR2 FQGNSA. The CDR3 has 14 residues. Unmatched junction bases numbered 4, after V lost 3 bases and J lost 3 bases. The CDR3 spells CASSLLGTSYEQYF. The CDR3, as DNA: TGTGCCAGCAGCTTGCTAGGGACTAGCTACGAGCAGTACTTC.

The chain links TRBV28 to TRBJ2-7, with TRBD1 matching over 10 bases. From germline, CDR1 is MDHEN and CDR2 SYDVKM. The CDR3 totals 15 residues. V gave up 4 bases and J gave up 4 bases; unmatched junction bases: 7. The CDR3 reads CASSSRQGAKYEQYF. Written as DNA, the CDR3 is TGTGCCAGCAGTTCCAGACAGGGGGCGAAATACGAGCAGTACTTC.

The V call is TRBV11-2, the J call TRBJ2-7, with a weak D call TRBD1 (5 bases). Germline lookup yields CDR1 SGHAT and CDR2 FQNNGV. The germline V and J ends were trimmed by 3 bases and 4 bases, with 16 bases remaining between them. The CDR3 has 15 residues. CDR3 bases: TGTGCCAGCAGCTTGGGGCCTCGGGCGGAATACGAGCAGTACTTC. As protein: CASSLGPRAEYEQYF.

This sequence joins TRBV4-2 and TRBJ2-3; D is uncertain. CDR1 is LGHNA, CDR2 YNFKEQ, per germline. The CDR3 runs to 15 residues. Trimming stripped 0 bases from V and 5 bases from J, with 12 bases between. This CDR3 reads CASSQDETQLDTQYF. As DNA, the CDR3 is TGTGCCAGCAGCCAAGATGAGACTCAACTAGATACGCAGTATTTT.

The rearrangement uses TRBV5-1 and TRBJ2-5; TRBD1 matches at 8 bases. V trimming: 4 bases; J trimming: 3 bases; junction bases outside the gene matches: 5. The V gene's germline CDR1 is SGHRS and CDR2 YFSETQ. The CDR3 has 14 residues. CDR3 bases: TGCGCCAGCAGCCTATTGACAGGGGAAGAGACCCAGTACTTC. Translating gives CASSLLTGEETQYF.

The rearrangement uses TRBV6-5 and TRBJ2-1; D is undetermined. V gave up 2 bases and J gave up 9 bases, with 5 bases separating them. The CDR3 spans 11 residues. From germline, CDR1 is MNHEY and CDR2 SVGAGI. The CDR3 loop is CASSYGVEQFF. The CDR3 region has the DNA TGTGCCAGCAGTTACGGGGTTGAGCAGTTCTTC.

The V call is TRBV6-1, the J call TRBJ1-2; 12 bases are a match to TRBD1. Germline-derived CDR1 and CDR2 are MNHNS and SASEGT. There are 14 residues in the CDR3. The junction had 5 bases not matched to a gene; V was cut back by 5 bases and J by 7 bases. The CDR3 nucleotides read TGTGCCAGCAGTCCGGGACAGGGGGCGTTTGGCTACACCTTC. Encoded protein: CASSPGQGAFGYTF.

V and J are TRBV5-1 and TRBJ2-7; no firm D call. The CDR3 is made up of 12 amino acids. The germline V gene encodes CDR1 SGHRS and CDR2 YFSETQ. The V gene lost 4 bases and the J gene lost 4 bases, with 9 bases spanning the gap. The CDR3 reads CASSQNEYEQYF. The CDR3 nucleotides read TGCGCCAGCAGCCAAAATGAATACGAGCAGTACTTC.

The J gene is TRBJ2-1, the V gene TRBV27; 7 positions agree with TRBD1. Trimming cost V 7 bases and J 4 bases; bases outside gene matches: 7. CDR1 MNHEY and CDR2 SMNVEV come from the germline V gene (reference sequence). The CDR3 spans 14 residues. CDR3 DNA: TGTGCCAGCACTCAAGGGGGCGTTTACAATGAGCAGTTCTTC. Protein product: CASTQGGVYNEQFF.

The rearrangement links TRBV7-2 to TRBJ2-3, with 12 bases aligning to TRBD2. V lost 4 bases, J lost 2 bases, and 1 base stayed unmatched. Germline V gene lookup returns CDR1 SGHTA and CDR2 FQGNSA. There are 15 residues in the CDR3. The CDR3 spells CASSWTSGVTDTQYF. CDR3 bases: TGTGCCAGCAGCTGGACTAGCGGGGTCACAGATACGCAGTATTTT.

This clone showed up just a few times. The chain links TRBV19 to TRBJ1-5, with no clear D. This CDR3 region has 16 residues. Per germline, CDR1 LNHDA and CDR2 SQIVND (reference sequence). Trimming cost V 0 bases and J 3 bases, with 12 bases left between them. CDR3 DNA: TGTGCCAGTAGTATAGATAGGCCAAGGGCCAATCAGCCCCAGCATTTT. This gives the protein CASSIDRPRANQPQHF.

The gene calls are TRBV19 and TRBJ2-7; 8 positions match TRBD1. V was clipped by 2 bases and J by 2 bases; unmatched bases: 14. The CDR3 sequence is 18 residues long. Germline V gives CDR1 LNHDA, CDR2 SQIVND (reference sequence). DNA for the CDR3: TGTGCCAGTAGTATATCCCCTTTAAGGACAGGGAAAACCTACGAGCAGTACTTC. Its protein product is CASSISPLRTGKTYEQYF.